This TCR beta chain was observed in a study of molecular identifiers for immune sequencing clone quantification. About the research overall: In replicates, the authors split RNA from approximately 20,000 or 100,000 naive CD8 cells five ways and sequenced four.

MiXCR, run by TCRdb on the PCR reads, gives a single entry per CDR3 protein. The sample consists of approximately 550,000 distinct CDR3 sequences, roughly 23% of them appearing once. The CDR3 totals 15 residues. The germline V gene has CDR1 MNHEY and CDR2 SMNVEV (reference sequence). V shed 7 bases and J shed 6 bases, with 21 bases lying between them. The authors sorted naive CD8 T cells as CD8+CD4-CCR7+CD45RA+. This clonotype was observed a single time. Its target is unknown. A clone one base away is much larger, so this may be a read error. Whole-study findings and limits: Spiked Jurkat TCR RNA from one cell was reportedly detectable among about 910,000 naive cells. Whereas clones above 20 RNA copies held under 1% of naive-cell molecules, they held over 98% of effector molecules.

The source material was naive CD8+ T cells from blood, with Jurkat cell RNA spiked in. The subset was: FACS-sorted CD8+CD4-CCR7+CD45RA+ naive T cells. The rearrangement uses TRBV27 and TRBJ1-1; D might be TRBD1 (6 bases). The sequence derives from a human donor in good health. Some libraries in this study had Jurkat cell RNA spiked in. The CDR3 loop is CASIPTMGAWAEAFF. As DNA, the CDR3 is TGTGCCAGCATACCTACGATGGGGGCGTGGGCTGAAGCTTTCTTT.